These T cell receptor beta chains were read from a single sample in a study of neoadjuvant nivolumab and ipilimumab in lung cancer. Sequencing was performed with immunoSEQ multiplex PCR; in TCRdb, only in-frame clones are kept and a portion is missing. Of approximately 17,000 clones listed, around 80% are singletons. The specimen comprised tumor tissue, sampled after neoadjuvant nivolumab, alone or with ipilimumab, at or shortly before surgery. The origin of the receptors is an adult with non-small cell lung cancer. Each CDR3 is given with its conserved first and last residue. Fields, in order: D gene, V gene, J gene, clone size, CDR3 protein, CDR3 DNA. D genes are given only for firm matches. Part of the rows lack a size; the others show once, few, many or a class for expanded clones.

d_gene: NA; v_gene: TRBV30; j_gene: TRBJ2-7; abundance: NA; CDR3aa: CAWSPQTGMGSYEQYF; CDR3nt: TGTGCCTGGAGTCCACAAACTGGGATGGGGTCCTACGAGCAGTACTTC
d_gene: NA; v_gene: TRBV19; j_gene: TRBJ2-3; abundance: NA; CDR3aa: CASSIVTADTQYF; CDR3nt: TGTGCCAGTAGTATAGTAACGGCAGATACGCAGTATTTT
d_gene: NA; v_gene: TRBV7-9; j_gene: TRBJ1-3; abundance: NA; CDR3aa: CASGVGSGNTIYF; CDR3nt: TGTGCCAGCGGGGTGGGCTCTGGAAACACCATATATTTT
d_gene: TRBD2; v_gene: TRBV11-2; j_gene: TRBJ2-7; abundance: NA; CDR3aa: CASSHDGTSGRNYEQYF; CDR3nt: TGTGCCAGCAGCCACGACGGGACTAGCGGGAGGAACTACGAGCAGTACTTC
d_gene: NA; v_gene: TRBV10-3; j_gene: TRBJ2-1; abundance: once; CDR3aa: CAISETGSGTYNEQFF; CDR3nt: TGTGCCATCAGTGAGACCGGGAGTGGGACCTACAATGAGCAGTTCTTC
d_gene: TRBD1; v_gene: TRBV4-3; j_gene: TRBJ1-4; abundance: NA; CDR3aa: CASSLSGTGATNEKLFF; CDR3nt: TGCGCCAGCAGCCTTTCCGGGACAGGTGCAACTAATGAAAAACTGTTTTTT
d_gene: NA; v_gene: TRBV7-9; j_gene: TRBJ2-7; abundance: NA; CDR3aa: CASSPKGEQYF; CDR3nt: TGTGCCAGCAGCCCCAAAGGCGAGCAGTACTTC
d_gene: NA; v_gene: TRBV5-1; j_gene: TRBJ2-3; abundance: NA; CDR3aa: CASSPGGADTQYF; CDR3nt: TGCGCCAGCAGCCCGGGTGGGGCAGATACGCAGTATTTT
d_gene: NA; v_gene: TRBV2; j_gene: TRBJ1-3; abundance: NA; CDR3aa: CASSVVRGNTIYF; CDR3nt: TGTGCCAGCAGTGTGGTCCGAGGAAACACCATATATTTT
d_gene: TRBD2; v_gene: TRBV5-1; j_gene: TRBJ2-7; abundance: few; CDR3aa: CASSSVAGGRMGSPYEQYF; CDR3nt: TGCGCCAGCAGCTCGGTAGCGGGAGGGCGGATGGGGAGTCCCTACGAGCAGTACTTC
d_gene: TRBD1; v_gene: TRBV5-1; j_gene: TRBJ1-2; abundance: NA; CDR3aa: CASSLAGTGGYGYTF; CDR3nt: TGCGCCAGCAGCTTGGCCGGGACAGGGGGCTATGGCTACACCTTC
d_gene: NA; v_gene: TRBV27; j_gene: TRBJ1-5; abundance: NA; CDR3aa: CASKEGRGASNQPQHF; CDR3nt: TGTGCCAGCAAGGAGGGTAGAGGGGCCAGCAATCAGCCCCAGCATTTT
d_gene: NA; v_gene: TRBV27; j_gene: TRBJ2-7; abundance: NA; CDR3aa: CASSLRVGFYEQYF; CDR3nt: TGTGCCAGCAGTTTAAGAGTGGGTTTCTACGAGCAGTACTTC
d_gene: NA; v_gene: TRBV29-1; j_gene: TRBJ1-1; abundance: NA; CDR3aa: CSAQDQNTEAFF; CDR3nt: TGCAGCGCCCAAGACCAGAACACTGAAGCTTTCTTT
d_gene: NA; v_gene: TRBV5-1; j_gene: TRBJ2-1; abundance: NA; CDR3aa: CASSPRSYNEQFF; CDR3nt: TGCGCCAGCAGCCCGCGTTCGTACAATGAGCAGTTCTTC
d_gene: TRBD1; v_gene: TRBV27; j_gene: TRBJ2-3; abundance: NA; CDR3aa: CASSIRQGGDTQYF; CDR3nt: TGTGCCAGCAGTATCAGACAGGGGGGAGATACGCAGTATTTT
d_gene: TRBD1; v_gene: TRBV2; j_gene: TRBJ2-7; abundance: NA; CDR3aa: CASRDRSSYEQYF; CDR3nt: TGTGCCAGCAGGGACAGGAGCTCCTACGAGCAGTACTTC
d_gene: NA; v_gene: TRBV5-6; j_gene: TRBJ1-3; abundance: NA; CDR3aa: CASSLGRAGNTIYF; CDR3nt: TGTGCCAGCAGCTTGGGCAGGGCTGGAAACACCATATATTTT
d_gene: TRBD1; v_gene: TRBV6-6; j_gene: TRBJ2-1; abundance: NA; CDR3aa: CASTDYSGQNNEQFF; CDR3nt: TGTGCCAGCACTGACTACTCGGGACAGAACAATGAGCAGTTCTTC
d_gene: NA; v_gene: TRBV6-1; j_gene: TRBJ1-2; abundance: NA; CDR3aa: CASRLLGVDKDGYTF; CDR3nt: TGTGCCAGCAGACTGCTGGGGGTGGATAAGGATGGCTACACCTTC
d_gene: TRBD1; v_gene: TRBV5-1; j_gene: TRBJ2-7; abundance: NA; CDR3aa: CASSPVVGQGAYEQYF; CDR3nt: TGCGCCAGCAGCCCGGTAGTCGGACAGGGGGCCTACGAGCAGTACTTC
d_gene: NA; v_gene: TRBV5-1; j_gene: TRBJ1-2; abundance: few; CDR3aa: CASSLATGDRGGYTF; CDR3nt: TGCGCCAGCAGCTTGGCCACGGGGGATCGAGGTGGCTACACCTTC
d_gene: NA; v_gene: TRBV5-1; j_gene: TRBJ2-3; abundance: NA; CDR3aa: CASSLIADNTDTQYF; CDR3nt: TGCGCCAGCAGCTTGATCGCGGACAACACAGATACGCAGTATTTT
d_gene: NA; v_gene: TRBV6-1; j_gene: TRBJ1-5; abundance: NA; CDR3aa: CASSGQGPNQPQHF; CDR3nt: TGTGCCAGCAGTGGCCAGGGGCCTAATCAGCCCCAGCATTTT
d_gene: TRBD1; v_gene: TRBV25-1; j_gene: TRBJ1-2; abundance: NA; CDR3aa: CASSGMGQLYGYTF; CDR3nt: TGTGCCAGCAGTGGTATGGGACAGCTCTATGGCTACACCTTC
d_gene: NA; v_gene: TRBV11-2; j_gene: TRBJ2-7; abundance: few; CDR3aa: CASSLTRGGFLYEQYF; CDR3nt: TGTGCCAGCAGCCTCACCCGGGGAGGTTTCCTCTACGAGCAGTACTTC
d_gene: NA; v_gene: TRBV6-6; j_gene: TRBJ1-5; abundance: few; CDR3aa: CASSPRTTGQPQHF; CDR3nt: TGTGCCAGCAGCCCTCGCACGACGGGTCAGCCCCAGCATTTT
d_gene: NA; v_gene: TRBV5-5; j_gene: TRBJ2-3; abundance: few; CDR3aa: CASSLGGYTDTQYF; CDR3nt: TGTGCCAGCAGCTTGGGGGGATACACAGATACGCAGTATTTT
d_gene: NA; v_gene: TRBV7-2; j_gene: TRBJ2-7; abundance: medium-sized; CDR3aa: CASSLESWGAYEQYF; CDR3nt: TGTGCCAGCAGCTTAGAGAGCTGGGGGGCCTACGAGCAGTACTTC
d_gene: NA; v_gene: TRBV2; j_gene: TRBJ2-7; abundance: medium-sized; CDR3aa: CASSEDQGPYEQYF; CDR3nt: TGTGCCAGCAGTGAGGATCAGGGTCCCTACGAGCAGTACTTC
d_gene: NA; v_gene: TRBV18; j_gene: TRBJ1-4; abundance: medium-sized; CDR3aa: CASSGQTNEKLFF; CDR3nt: TGTGCCAGCTCAGGGCAGACTAATGAAAAACTGTTTTTT
d_gene: NA; v_gene: TRBV5-1; j_gene: TRBJ2-6; abundance: NA; CDR3aa: CASSPQGFPQNSGANVLTF; CDR3nt: TGCGCCAGCAGCCCCCAAGGCTTTCCTCAGAACTCTGGGGCCAACGTCCTGACTTTC
d_gene: NA; v_gene: TRBV11-2; j_gene: TRBJ2-5; abundance: NA; CDR3aa: CASSLGTGRETQYF; CDR3nt: TGTGCCAGCAGCTTAGGAACAGGACGAGAGACCCAGTACTTC
d_gene: NA; v_gene: TRBV25-1; j_gene: TRBJ1-5; abundance: few; CDR3aa: CASSLTNGRNQPQHF; CDR3nt: TGTGCCAGCTCCCTCACGAACGGCCGCAATCAGCCCCAGCATTTT
d_gene: NA; v_gene: TRBV7-3; j_gene: TRBJ2-2; abundance: NA; CDR3aa: CASSLTGTGELFF; CDR3nt: TGTGCCAGCAGCTTAACCGGGACCGGGGAGCTGTTTTTT
d_gene: NA; v_gene: TRBV6-5; j_gene: TRBJ2-5; abundance: NA; CDR3aa: CASSPSTGTKETQYF; CDR3nt: TGTGCCAGCAGCCCATCCACTGGGACAAAAGAGACCCAGTACTTC
d_gene: TRBD2; v_gene: TRBV29-1; j_gene: TRBJ2-3; abundance: NA; CDR3aa: CSAPLLAGAGTDTQYF; CDR3nt: TGCAGCGCTCCCCTCCTAGCGGGAGCCGGCACAGATACGCAGTATTTT